This TCR beta chain was documented in a study of STAT3 mutations in large granular lymphocyte leukemia (dated by TCRdb to the late 2010s). Turning to the overall study: Canonical activating STAT3 mutations were detected in roughly half of the longitudinally sequenced T-LGLL patients. To reconstruct clonal hierarchy and dynamics, serial deep sequencing of TCRbeta CDR3 and STAT3 was performed in patients with T-cell large granular lymphocyte leukemia. From an initial cohort of hundreds of LGL patients, approximately 17 representative T-LGLL cases were chosen for longitudinal sequencing of TCRbeta and STAT3. For each patient, sequencing was performed at an average of roughly 4 time points, with a range of 2 to 8 samplings. One or more immunosuppressive therapy regimens were given to more than half of T-LGLL patients, and hematologic response was seen in under 50% of the treated patients. As controls, the study also included longitudinal sequencing of two patients with natural killer LGL leukemia. Here is what the overall study found, with its caveats: At least one immunodominant TCRbeta clonotype was present in every T-LGLL patient, and multiple immunodominant subclonotypes appeared in about half of the T-LGLL patients. Because codominant clonotypes persisted in some patients, a small but highly pathogenic clone may have been missed. Because no samples were available when a clone first appeared, clonal expansion had to be inferred from samplings taken at other points. Linking therapy response to changes in TCR clonal burden was complicated by variable intervals between samplings and by differing treatment regimens. The burden of the dominant TCR clone was higher than the STAT3 mutant burden in several patients, which suggests that the STAT3 mutation arose secondarily inside a clone that had already expanded. In 6 of 18 patients, TCR clonotype switching occurred after therapy, and every newly emerging clone was STAT3 wild type.

CDR1 KGHSH and CDR2 LQKENI were looked up in the germline V gene. Trimming removed 3 bases from V and 6 bases from J, leaving 15 bases between the germline ends. Counted from cysteine to phenylalanine, this CDR3 has 14 amino acids. Just CDR3 DNA is preserved here, 42 bases in frame from base 1. TCRbeta libraries were sequenced on an Illumina MiSeq, averaging roughly 41,000 productive templates per sample. Using multiplex PCR amplification, the immunoSEQ assay generated the TCRbeta CDR3 libraries. On the study's bioinformatics: Repertoire diversity was computed as previously defined, with values near 0 indicating extremely monoclonal samples. The table comes from immuneACCESS by way of TCRdb, which keeps in-frame sequences with V and J called. Part of the clones is missing from these tables; in studies checked, under half for an unresolved V gene and the rest for unknown reasons. That table is the source of V, J and clone size, and D and trimming were worked out from the DNA. This sample comprises 30,000 to 40,000 clones, approximately 83% of them detected only once. The ten largest clones add up to roughly 12% of the sample.

Concerning this clone itself: Its antigen is unknown. Base qualities are missing; no much larger clone stands one base away.

DNA was extracted from blood mononuclear cells, with the same DNA used for both TCR and STAT3 sequencing. The sample was peripheral blood mononuclear cells. The chain employs TRBV18 and TRBJ2-7, with TRBD2 perhaps the D gene, on 5 matching bases. This sequence was found in a man in his 60s with T-cell large granular lymphocyte leukemia. Some clones in this sample may be carry-over from other donors' samples. The age is the age at diagnosis. CDR3 protein: CASSPFSDLGEQYF. Here is the DNA: TGTGCCAGCTCACCTTTTAGCGACCTGGGCGAGCAGTACTTC.